These 8 T cell receptor beta chains share one sample of origin, sequenced in a study of shared clonotypes between healthy human individuals (dated by TCRdb to 2019 to 2021). The library was prepared using the immunoSEQ multiplex PCR assay. Entries here come from immuneACCESS through TCRdb and include only in-frame sequences with V and J called. Some clones fail to appear in such tables; in the studies checked, an unresolved V gene covers under half of the shortfall, and the cause of the remainder is unknown. This sample is represented by roughly 1 million clones; around 82% of them were singletons. The ten largest clones take up about 0.52% of the sample. The specimen was memory CD4+ T cells from PBMCs. According to the study, the label for this sample's cell subset or site signals: CD45RA-negative fraction. The receptors derive from a man younger than 35 in good health. Some clones in this sample may be carry-over from other donors' samples.

The chain employs TRBV4-1 and TRBJ2-4; 10 nucleotides align to TRBD2. Unmatched junction bases numbered 18, after V lost 4 bases and J lost 15 bases. Germline loops: CDR1 MGHRA, CDR2 YSYEKL. The CDR3 sequence is 16 residues long. The CDR3 DNA sequence: TGCGCCAGCAGCCCCGCCGCGGGGAGACTAGCGGGCGGGGGGTACTTC. It is translated as CASSPAAGRLAGGGYF.

The table lists this clone with a count of one. The gene calls are TRBV27 and TRBJ1-5; a weak D match, TRBD1 (6 bases). This CDR3 spans 14 amino acids. Germline V gives CDR1 MNHEY, CDR2 SMNVEV (reference sequence). V dropped 6 bases and J dropped 5 bases, with 14 bases sitting between them. CDR3 sequence (DNA): TGTGCCAGCAGGTGGGGGGGCGCAGATCAGCCCCAGCATTTT. Translating it yields CASRWGGADQPQHF.

This clone was seen once. This chain uses TRBV6-6 with TRBJ2-1, with TRBD2 matching 7 bases. The junction had 7 bases not matched to a gene; V was cut back by 4 bases and J by 13 bases. CDR1 MNHNY and CDR2 SVGAGI come from the germline V gene (reference sequence). There are 12 residues in the CDR3. CDR3 amino acids: CASSFVGTIQFF. The CDR3 region has the DNA TGTGCCAGCAGTTTTGTAGGGACTATCCAGTTCTTC.

The chain is built from TRBV11-2 and TRBJ1-1, with D maybe TRBD1 (6 bases). This CDR3 is 13 amino acids long. Germline V lookup: CDR1 SGHAT, CDR2 FQNNGV. V lost 5 bases to trimming and J lost 5 bases, with 12 bases between them. The DNA of the CDR3 is TGTGCCAGCAGCCTCCAGGGGTGGACTGAAGCTTTCTTT. Translation gives CASSLQGWTEAFF.

The J gene is TRBJ2-7, the V gene TRBV28; D possibly corresponds to TRBD1 (5 bases). V lost 3 bases and J lost 4, with 16 bases in between. Germline assignment: CDR1 MDHEN and CDR2 SYDVKM. This CDR3 is 15 amino acids long. CDR3 sequence (DNA): TGTGCCAGCAGTTTCTCCAGGGTACCCGGTTACGAGCAGTACTTC. Translated, it gives CASSFSRVPGYEQYF.

The gene calls are TRBV7-8 and TRBJ2-7; weak D call: TRBD2 (5 bases). Germline V gene sequence: CDR1 SGHVS, CDR2 FQNEAQ. The CDR3 totals 17 residues. V was cut by 5 bases and J by 1 base, with 21 bases left in between. The CDR3 sequence: CASSSGLIRSGSYEQYF. CDR3 DNA sequence: TGTGCCAGCAGCAGCGGTCTTATCCGGTCGGGATCCTACGAGCAGTACTTC.

This clone was seen more than once but under ten times. This rearrangement joins TRBV28 to TRBJ1-2; 7 nucleotides match TRBD1. Germline CDR1 and CDR2: MDHEN and SYDVKM. V dropped 2 bases and J dropped 8; count of bases not matched to a gene: 17. The CDR3 sequence is 17 residues long. Here the CDR3 DNA reads TGTGCCAGCAGTTTAAGAGGGGGCAGGGTGGAAGGAAGCGGCTACACCTTC. It specifies CASSLRGGRVEGSGYTF.

The chain employs TRBV2 and TRBJ2-7; D not certain. CDR1 is SNHLY and CDR2 is FYNNEI in the germline V gene. With 7 bases removed from V and 0 bases from J, the gap between germline ends came to 10 bases. This CDR3 has 13 residues. The chain's CDR3 is CASKITLSYEQYF. The DNA of the CDR3 is TGTGCCAGCAAGATCACCCTCTCCTACGAGCAGTACTTC.